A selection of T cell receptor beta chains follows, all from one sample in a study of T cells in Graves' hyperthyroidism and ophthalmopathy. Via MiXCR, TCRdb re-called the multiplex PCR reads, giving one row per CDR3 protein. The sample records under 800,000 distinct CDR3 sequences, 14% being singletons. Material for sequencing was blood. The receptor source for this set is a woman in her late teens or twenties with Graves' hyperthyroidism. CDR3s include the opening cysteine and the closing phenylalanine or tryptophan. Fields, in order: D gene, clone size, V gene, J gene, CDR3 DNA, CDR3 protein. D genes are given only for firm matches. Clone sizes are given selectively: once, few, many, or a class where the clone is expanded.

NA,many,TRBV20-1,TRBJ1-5,TGCAGTGCTAGAAGACAGGGCAATCAGCCCCAGCATTTT,CSARRQGNQPQHF
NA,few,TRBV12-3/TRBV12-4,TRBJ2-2,TGTGCCAGCAGCCCGACAGCGGCGAACACCGGGGAGCTGTTTTTT,CASSPTAANTGELFF
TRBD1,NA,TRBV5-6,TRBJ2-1,TGTGCCAGCAGCTTGGGGACAGGGATGGTCAATGAGCAGTTCTTC,CASSLGTGMVNEQFF
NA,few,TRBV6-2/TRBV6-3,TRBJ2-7,TGTGCCAGCAGTTACCCGACTGGTTACTACGAGCAGTACTTC,CASSYPTGYYEQYF
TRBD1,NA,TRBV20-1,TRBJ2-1,TGCAGTGCTAGAGCAACAGGGGGCGCCTACAATGAGCAGTTCTTC,CSARATGGAYNEQFF
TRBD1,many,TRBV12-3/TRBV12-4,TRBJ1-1,TGTGCCAGCAGCCCAAGGGACAGGGGGCTCTCGAACACTGAAGCTTTCTTT,CASSPRDRGLSNTEAFF
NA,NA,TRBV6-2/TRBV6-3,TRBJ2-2,TGTGCCAGCAGAATGTCCGGGGAGCTGTTTTTT,CASRMSGELFF
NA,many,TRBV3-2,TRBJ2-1,TGTGCCATCTCTCTGCCTATAATTAGCGGGAGGTCGGATGAGCAGTTCTTC,CAISLPIISGRSDEQFF
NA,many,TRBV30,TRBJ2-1,TGTGCCTGGAGTTATAACGGAGGACGGTTCAATGAGCAGTTCTTC,CAWSYNGGRFNEQFF
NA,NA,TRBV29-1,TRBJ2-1,TGCAGCGCTGACGGGAGTGGGGTTTACAATGAGCAGTTCTTC,CSADGSGVYNEQFF
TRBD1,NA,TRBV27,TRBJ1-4,TGTGCCAGCACCCTTAAGCGGGGACAGGGCCTTAATGAAAAACTGTTTTTT,CASTLKRGQGLNEKLFF
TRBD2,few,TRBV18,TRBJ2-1,TGTGCCAGCTCACCCGATCTAGCGGGAGGGCTCAATGAGCAGTTCTTC,CASSPDLAGGLNEQFF
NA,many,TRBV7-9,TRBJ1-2,TGTGCCAGCAGCCCTCTTGCAGGGGCAGGAACCCTCTATGGCTACACCTTC,CASSPLAGAGTLYGYTF
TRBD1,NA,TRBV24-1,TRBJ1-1,TGTGCCACCAGTGATTCACCGGGACAGGGGGCTAACACTGAAGCTTTCTTT,CATSDSPGQGANTEAFF
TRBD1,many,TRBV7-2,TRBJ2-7,TGTGCCAGCAGCCGCCGGACAGGGACCTACGAGCAGTACTTC,CASSRRTGTYEQYF
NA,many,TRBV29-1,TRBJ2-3,TGCAGCGTTGATGGGGGTTTAACAGATACGCAGTATTTT,CSVDGGLTDTQYF
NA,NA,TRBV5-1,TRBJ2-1,TGCGCCAGCAGCTTTGGCATCAATGAGCAGTTCTTC,CASSFGINEQFF
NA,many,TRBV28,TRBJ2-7,TGTGCCAGCAGTTTTCGCTCCGTCTCCTACGAGCAGTACTTC,CASSFRSVSYEQYF
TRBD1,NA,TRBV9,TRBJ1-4,TGTGCCAGCAGCGCCACCGGGACAGGGATGGAAAAACTGTTTTTT,CASSATGTGMEKLFF
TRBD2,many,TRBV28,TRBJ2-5,TGTGCCAGCACTGACCCCCCCGGGACTAGCGGGAGGGCCTTACGGGAGACCCAGTACTTC,CASTDPPGTSGRALRETQYF
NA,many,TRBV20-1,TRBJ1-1,TGCAGTGCCAGGGTGGGAGCGAACACTGAAGCTTTCTTT,CSARVGANTEAFF
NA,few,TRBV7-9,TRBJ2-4,TGTGCCAGCATTCCGGTGTATCCGGATTGGGCCAAAAACATTCAGTACTTC,CASIPVYPDWAKNIQYF
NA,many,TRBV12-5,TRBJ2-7,TGTGCTAGTGGACCCCCGTTACCAGCGGCGGGCGAGCAGTACTTC,CASGPPLPAAGEQYF
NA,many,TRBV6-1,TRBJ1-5,TGTGCCAGCAGTGAAGCGCGGGGTCAGCCCCAGCATTTT,CASSEARGQPQHF
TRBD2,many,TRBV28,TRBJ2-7,TGTGCCAGCAGTTCTCCGCCGGGACAGGGGACTAGCGGGAGGCACTACGAGCAGTACTTC,CASSSPPGQGTSGRHYEQYF
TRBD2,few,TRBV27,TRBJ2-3,TGTGCCAGCAGTTTTAAGGGCGAGCGGGAGGACACAGATACGCAGTATTTT,CASSFKGEREDTDTQYF
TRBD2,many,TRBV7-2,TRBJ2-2,TGTGCCAGCAGCCCGCGGATCAGCGGGAGGTCCGGGGAGCTGTTTTTT,CASSPRISGRSGELFF
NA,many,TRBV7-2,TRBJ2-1,TGTGCCAGCAGCTTAGGGTTTAACAGAGCGGACAATGAGCAGTTCTTC,CASSLGFNRADNEQFF
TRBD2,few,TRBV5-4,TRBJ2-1,TGTGCCAGCAGCTTGGGACTAGCGGGAGAAAGTAGCAATGAGCAGTTCTTC,CASSLGLAGESSNEQFF
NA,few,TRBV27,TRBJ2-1,TGTGCCAGCAGTCCTAGGACAGATTGGGACGAACTTGAGCAGTTCTTC,CASSPRTDWDELEQFF
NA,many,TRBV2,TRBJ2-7,TGTGCCAGCAGTGAAGAATTTCTAATGCGGGACGAGCAGTACTTC,CASSEEFLMRDEQYF
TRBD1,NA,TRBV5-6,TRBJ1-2,TGTGCCAGCAGCCATGAGACAGGGGTGATAGCGGCCTATGGCTACACCTTC,CASSHETGVIAAYGYTF
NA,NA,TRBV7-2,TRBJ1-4,TGTGCCAGCAGCTTAGGCGGGGTGGGTGAAAAACTGTTTTTT,CASSLGGVGEKLFF
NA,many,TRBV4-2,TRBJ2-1,TGTGCCAGCAGCCAAGGCGGGGCCTACAATGAGCAGTTCTTC,CASSQGGAYNEQFF
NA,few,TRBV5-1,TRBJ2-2,TGCGCCAGCATCGGTGCAAGCGCGAACACCGGGGAGCTGTTTTTT,CASIGASANTGELFF
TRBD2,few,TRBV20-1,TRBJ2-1,TGCAGTGCCACACGGACTAGCGGGAGGGTGGCGGGCACACGTGAGCAGTTCTTC,CSATRTSGRVAGTREQFF
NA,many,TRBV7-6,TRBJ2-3,TGTGCCAGCAGCTTAGTGGCCCTTTTCACAGATACGCAGTATTTT,CASSLVALFTDTQYF
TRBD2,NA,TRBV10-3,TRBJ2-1,TGTGCCATCAGTGACCCGGGAATGTTTGATGGACTAGCGGGATTCTACAAGCAGTTCTTC,CAISDPGMFDGLAGFYKQFF
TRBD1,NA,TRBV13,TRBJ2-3,TGTGCCAGCAGCGTGAGGACAGGGAGGACAGATACGCAGTATTTT,CASSVRTGRTDTQYF
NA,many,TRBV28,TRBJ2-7,TGTGCCAGCAGTTATCAGGGTTGGGGCTCCTACGAGCAGTACTTC,CASSYQGWGSYEQYF
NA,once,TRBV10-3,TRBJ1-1,TGTGCCATCAGTGGGCGACAGAGCACTGAAGCTTTCTTT,CAISGRQSTEAFF
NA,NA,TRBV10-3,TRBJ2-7,TGTGCCATCAGTGGGGCAGGGGCCAGCTACGAGCAGTACTTC,CAISGAGASYEQYF
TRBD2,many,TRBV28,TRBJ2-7,TGTGCCAGCAGCGATCTGCGACTAGCGGGAGGTGACGAGCAGTACTTC,CASSDLRLAGGDEQYF
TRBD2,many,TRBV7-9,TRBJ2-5,TGTGCCAGCAGCACACCGCCCGGGGGGGAGACCCAGTACTTC,CASSTPPGGETQYF
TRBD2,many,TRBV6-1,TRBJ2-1,TGTGCCAGCAGTTATTCCCCGGGACTAGCGGGAATGGATGAGCAGTTCTTC,CASSYSPGLAGMDEQFF
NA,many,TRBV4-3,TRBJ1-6,TGCGCCAGCAGCCAAGAGGGCGTCGATTCACCCCTCCACTTT,CASSQEGVDSPLHF
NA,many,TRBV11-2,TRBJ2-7,TGTGCCTCTTCCCCCAGGGTCCTTTCCTACGAGCAGTACTTC,CASSPRVLSYEQYF
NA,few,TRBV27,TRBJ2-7,TGTGCCAGCAGTTTTGGGATATCCTACGAGCAGTACTTC,CASSFGISYEQYF
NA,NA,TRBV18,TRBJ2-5,TGTGCCAGCTCATCCTCGGTACAGGGCAAAGAGACCCAGTACTTC,CASSSSVQGKETQYF
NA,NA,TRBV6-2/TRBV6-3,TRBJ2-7,TGTGCCAGCAGTTCCCCCCACGGGGACGGGGCTCCATACGAGCAGTACTTC,CASSSPHGDGAPYEQYF
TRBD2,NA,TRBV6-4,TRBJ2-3,TGTACCAGCAGTTACTCAAGCGGGAGCCACACAGATACGCAGTATTTT,CTSSYSSGSHTDTQYF
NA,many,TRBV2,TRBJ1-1,TGTGCCAGCAAACCATGGGGGGTTCGCACTGAAGCTTTCTTT,CASKPWGVRTEAFF
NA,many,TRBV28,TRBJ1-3,TGTGCCAGCAGTCCCTCGGGGCAGGACTATAGAAACACCATATATTTT,CASSPSGQDYRNTIYF